This T cell receptor beta chain came from a study of T cell changes during pregnancy in multiple sclerosis. CDR1 is GTSNPN, CDR2 SVGIG, per germline (reference sequence). Trimming cost V 1 base and J 7 bases; bases outside gene matches: 5. The CDR3 consists of 14 residues. Here immunoSEQ multiplex PCR was the method, and the copy in TCRdb shows in-frame clones only, minus some. Of roughly 23,000 clones detected, about 86% appear once; the ten largest clones hold about 1%. The TCR sequence derives from a female donor in good health, enrolled as a control in a pregnancy study. Source: CD4+ T cells from peripheral blood mononuclear cells, taken in the first trimester of pregnancy. The J gene is TRBJ1-5, the V gene TRBV30; the match to TRBD1 covers 9 bases. The CDR3 sequence is CAWSAGQGQQPQHF. The CDR3 DNA reads TGTGCCTGGAGTGCGGGACAGGGTCAACAGCCCCAGCATTTT. Variable domain in full (rest from reference TRBV30 and TRBJ1-5): SQTIHQWPATLVQPVGSPLSLECTVEGTSNPNLYWYRQAAGRGLQLLFYSVGIGQISSEVPQNLSASRPQDRQFILSSKKLLLSDSGFYLCAWSAGQGQQPQHFGDGTRLSIL.